The 2 T cell receptor beta chains presented below share a single source sample, sequenced in a study of beta chain features in type 1 diabetes. Broader study findings: TCRB CDR3s from Type 1 diabetes patients were moderately but significantly shorter in all four CD4+ subsets.

No antigen is known for these receptors. All of the isolated RNA was reverse transcribed, so expressed TCRB transcripts were sequenced. Libraries were prepared by immunoSEQ multiplex PCR; TCRdb keeps only in-frame clonotypes and omits some of them. The data show roughly 220,000 clones, approximately 16% seen once. Sequences were obtained from naive CD4+ T cells from blood. All receptors come from a man under 40 with type 1 diabetes.

This clone was detected a few times. V and J are TRBV29-1 and TRBJ2-7; TRBD2 agrees at 7 bases. The CDR3 is made up of 13 amino acids. The germline V gene encodes CDR1 SQVTM and CDR2 ANQGSEA. Trimming took 6 bases from V and 4 from J; bases not matched to a gene: 9. The CDR3 loop is CSVGGTGRYEQYF. In DNA, the CDR3 is TGCAGCGTGGGGGGGACCGGGCGGTACGAGCAGTACTTC.

This chain joins TRBV7-9 and TRBJ2-1; 7 nucleotides align to TRBD2. J gave up 3 bases and V 1 base, and 3 bases lay outside the gene matches. CDR1 is SEHNR and CDR2 is FQNEAQ in the germline V gene (reference sequence). This CDR3 has 15 amino acids. The CDR3 protein is CASSLVASGYNEQFF. For the CDR3, the DNA is TGTGCCAGCAGCTTAGTAGCTAGCGGCTACAATGAGCAGTTCTTC.